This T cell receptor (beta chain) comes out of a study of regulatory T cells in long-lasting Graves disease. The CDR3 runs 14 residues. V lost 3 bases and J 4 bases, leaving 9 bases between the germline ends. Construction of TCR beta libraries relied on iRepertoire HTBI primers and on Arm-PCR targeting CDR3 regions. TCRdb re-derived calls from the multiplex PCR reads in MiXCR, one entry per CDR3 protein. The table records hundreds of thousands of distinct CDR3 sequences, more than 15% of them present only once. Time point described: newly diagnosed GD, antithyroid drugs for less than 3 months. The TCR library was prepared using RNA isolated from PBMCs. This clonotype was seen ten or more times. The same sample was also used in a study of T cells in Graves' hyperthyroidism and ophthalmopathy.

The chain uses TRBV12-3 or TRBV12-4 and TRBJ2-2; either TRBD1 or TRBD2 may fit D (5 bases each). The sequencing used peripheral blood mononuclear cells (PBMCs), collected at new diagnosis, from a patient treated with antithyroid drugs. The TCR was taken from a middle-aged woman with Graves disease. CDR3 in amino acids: CASSFLGTTGELFF. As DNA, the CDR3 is TGTGCCAGCAGTTTCCTAGGGACCACCGGGGAGCTGTTTTTT.